This is a list of T cell receptor beta chains from one sample in a study of cytomegalovirus exposure and HLA in healthy donors. TCRdb's table, derived via immunoSEQ multiplex PCR, lists solely in-frame clones and lacks some. This sample carries under 150,000 clones, more than 75% of them seen once, and the ten largest clones take about 5%. The sample consisted of PBMCs. These receptors originate from a male donor in good health and CMV-seronegative. CDR3s include the opening cysteine and the closing phenylalanine or tryptophan. A D gene is named only where the DNA matches it firmly. Size values are once, few and many counts, or a class for expanded clones, and some rows have none.

v_call	j_call	clone_size	d_call	cdr3_length	cdr3_nt	cdr3_aa
TRBV14	TRBJ1-2	NA	NA	16	TGTGCCAGCAGCCAAGGATACCTGAGGGGGTACTATGGCTACACCTTC	CASSQGYLRGYYGYTF
TRBV7-3	TRBJ2-7	NA	TRBD1	15	TGTGCCAGCAGCTTAAATGGACAGGGTCCCTACGAGCAGTACTTC	CASSLNGQGPYEQYF
TRBV4-3	TRBJ2-7	NA	TRBD2	15	TGCGCCAGCAGCCAAATCGCGGGGGGGCCCTACGAGCAGTACTTC	CASSQIAGGPYEQYF
TRBV28	TRBJ2-7	NA	TRBD1	15	TGTGCCAGCACTTCACAGGGGAGAAGTTCCTACGAGCAGTACTTC	CASTSQGRSSYEQYF
TRBV15	TRBJ2-2	NA	NA	15	TGTGCCACCAGCTTAGGGGGGGTCGGCACCGGGGAGCTGTTTTTT	CATSLGGVGTGELFF
TRBV7-9	TRBJ1-5	NA	NA	13	TGTGCCAGCAGCTTATCGGGGAATCAGCCCCAGCATTTT	CASSLSGNQPQHF
TRBV10-1	TRBJ2-3	NA	NA	14	TGCGCCAGCAGTGAGGGGGCCTACACAGATACGCAGTATTTT	CASSEGAYTDTQYF
TRBV30	TRBJ1-3	NA	NA	15	TGTGCCTTCCGGCGAGGGTTCCTACTGGATAACACCATATATTTT	CAFRRGFLLDNTIYF
TRBV10-3	TRBJ1-2	NA	NA	14	TGTGCCATCAGTGAGTCCCTCGAGGGATATGGCTACACCTTC	CAISESLEGYGYTF
TRBV7-9	TRBJ1-2	NA	TRBD1	16	TGTTCCAGCAGCTTGTACCCCCCGGCAGGGGGGAAGGGCTACACCTTC	CSSSLYPPAGGKGYTF
TRBV30	TRBJ2-4	NA	NA	18	TGTGCCTGGCCGGGATCCCTTTGGCAGTCCCTAGCCAAAAACATTCAGTACTTC	CAWPGSLWQSLAKNIQYF
TRBV9	TRBJ2-1	NA	NA	15	TGTGCCAGCAGCGGGGGGGCTAGCGGATACAATGAGCAGTTCTTC	CASSGGASGYNEQFF
TRBV7-6	TRBJ2-5	once	TRBD1	15	TGTGCCAGCAGCTCTCGGACAGGTGGGGGAGAGACCCAGTACTTC	CASSSRTGGGETQYF
TRBV4-3	TRBJ2-3	NA	TRBD1	16	TGCGCCAGCAGCCCCCTAAAGGGGGCCCGCACAGATACGCAGTATTTT	CASSPLKGARTDTQYF
TRBV5-1	TRBJ1-5	once	TRBD1	20	TGCGCCAGCAGTCACATCCGGGACAGGGGTTGCCACCCTAGCAATCAGCCCCAGCATTTT	CASSHIRDRGCHPSNQPQHF
TRBV7-2	TRBJ2-2	NA	TRBD2	16	TGTGCCAGCAGCCCGCCCAACAGCGGGGTTACCGGGGAGCTGTTTTTT	CASSPPNSGVTGELFF
TRBV6-5	TRBJ2-3	NA	NA	13	TGTGCCAGCCTCAGTCCGGGTACAGATACGCAGTATTTT	CASLSPGTDTQYF
TRBV9	TRBJ2-1	few	TRBD2	16	TGTGCCAGCAGCGTAGGGGGACTAGCGGGTCTTAATGAGCAGTTCTTC	CASSVGGLAGLNEQFF
TRBV5-1	TRBJ1-4	NA	NA	14	TGCGCCAGCAGCCCAGGGGCAACTAATGAAAAACTGTTTTTT	CASSPGATNEKLFF
TRBV19	TRBJ1-2	NA	NA	13	TGTGCCAGTAGTATTAGGGGTGTCGATGGCTACACCTTC	CASSIRGVDGYTF
TRBV4-2	TRBJ2-7	NA	TRBD1	14	TGTGCCAGCAGCCAAGATCGGGACAGCTACGAGCAGTACTTC	CASSQDRDSYEQYF
TRBV29-1	TRBJ2-5	NA	NA	14	TGCAGCGTTCAAGTCCCTTTAGTGATTGAGACCCAGTACTTC	CSVQVPLVIETQYF
TRBV15	TRBJ1-1	NA	TRBD1	15	TGTGCCACCAGCAGAGAAGGCAGGGGGCACACTGAAGCTTTCTTT	CATSREGRGHTEAFF
TRBV28	TRBJ2-7	NA	NA	12	TGTGCCAGCAGTTTACTCCTATACGAGCAGTACTTC	CASSLLLYEQYF
TRBV5-1	TRBJ1-2	NA	NA	12	TGCGCCAGCAGCTTGGAAGGACAGGGCTACACCTTC	CASSLEGQGYTF
TRBV11-1	TRBJ1-1	NA	TRBD1	13	TGTGCCAGCAGCCGACAGGGTCGAGCTGAAGCTTTCTTT	CASSRQGRAEAFF
TRBV7-2	TRBJ1-6	NA	NA	12	TGTGCCAGCAGGGCGCAGGGATCACCCCTCCACTTT	CASRAQGSPLHF
TRBV7-3	TRBJ1-1	NA	NA	14	TGTGCCAGCAGCTTAACTCGGGAGGACACTGAAGCTTTCTTT	CASSLTREDTEAFF
TRBV11-2	TRBJ1-3	NA	NA	14	TGTGCCAGCAGCTTAGGAGACAGTGGAAACACCATATATTTT	CASSLGDSGNTIYF
TRBV18	TRBJ2-7	NA	NA	13	TGTGCCAGCTCTCCGACAGTTGCCTACGAGCAGTACTTC	CASSPTVAYEQYF
TRBV23-1	TRBJ1-5	NA	TRBD1	17	TGCGCCAGCAGTCAATCGGTCGGGGACAGGGTGAATCAGCCCCAGCATTTT	CASSQSVGDRVNQPQHF
TRBV19	TRBJ1-2	few	TRBD1	17	TGTGCCAGTAGTGCTAAGACAGGGGAAACCCTCGGTCGAGGCTACACCTTC	CASSAKTGETLGRGYTF